This is a list of T cell receptor beta chains from one sample in a study of CD8+ T cells in alopecia areata. Using immunoSEQ multiplex PCR, the repertoire was profiled, and TCRdb retains in-frame clones only, with some absent. In the table there are 140,000 to 150,000 clones, around half of which are singletons. The source was CD8+ T cells sorted from blood, collected at week 4, from a patient treated with tofacitinib. These receptor sequences come from a human donor with alopecia areata. The CDR3 runs from the conserved cysteine through the conserved F or W. Fields, in order: clone size, J gene, CDR3 length, D gene, V gene, CDR3 DNA, CDR3 protein. A D gene is named only where the DNA matches it firmly. Clone size is shown for a subset of rows, as once, few, many or a class of expanded clone.

size: -
J: TRBJ2-7
length: 12
D: TRBD2
V: TRBV4-1
DNA: TGCGCCAGCAGCCCTAGCGGGGACGAGCAGTACTTC
CDR3: CASSPSGDEQYF

size: -
J: TRBJ1-5
length: 13
D: -
V: TRBV30
DNA: TGTGCCTGGGGAACAGATCTCAATCAGCCCCAGCATTTT
CDR3: CAWGTDLNQPQHF

size: few
J: TRBJ2-3
length: 17
D: TRBD2
V: TRBV5-4
DNA: TGTGCCAGCAGCCCCAGGGATCGGGGGGGCGTATCAGATACGCAGTATTTT
CDR3: CASSPRDRGGVSDTQYF

size: -
J: TRBJ1-5
length: 13
D: -
V: TRBV13
DNA: TGTGCCAGCAGCTCCACAGTAAACCAGCCCCAGCATTTT
CDR3: CASSSTVNQPQHF

size: few
J: TRBJ2-7
length: 13
D: TRBD1
V: TRBV12-5
DNA: TGTGCTAGTGGTCCGGGACAGCCCTACGAGCAGTACTTC
CDR3: CASGPGQPYEQYF

size: -
J: TRBJ1-2
length: 15
D: -
V: TRBV15
DNA: TGTGCCACCAGCACGATAAAGGGTTCTAACTATGGCTACACCTTC
CDR3: CATSTIKGSNYGYTF

size: -
J: TRBJ1-2
length: 14
D: -
V: TRBV13
DNA: TGTGCCAGCGACCGAACAGGGTTCCTTGGAGGCTACACCTTC
CDR3: CASDRTGFLGGYTF

size: -
J: TRBJ2-7
length: 14
D: -
V: TRBV10-3
DNA: TGTGCCATCAGCCGCCGGGACGTGACCTACGAGCAGTACTTC
CDR3: CAISRRDVTYEQYF

size: few
J: TRBJ2-7
length: 14
D: TRBD1
V: TRBV7-9
DNA: TGTGCCAGCAGCCTCGACAGGGGCTACTACGAGCAGTACTTC
CDR3: CASSLDRGYYEQYF

size: -
J: TRBJ2-3
length: 16
D: -
V: TRBV4-1
DNA: TGCGCCAGCAGCCAAGACGGCGGTGCTAGCACAGATACGCAGTATTTT
CDR3: CASSQDGGASTDTQYF

size: -
J: TRBJ2-3
length: 15
D: TRBD2
V: TRBV7-2
DNA: TGTGCCAGCAGCTTTAGGCTAGCGGGGGGAGATACGCAGTATTTT
CDR3: CASSFRLAGGDTQYF

size: many
J: TRBJ2-3
length: 16
D: -
V: TRBV6-5
DNA: TGTGCCAGCAGTTCCCAGGCGGTCGAGTTAGTAGATACGCAGTATTTT
CDR3: CASSSQAVELVDTQYF

size: -
J: TRBJ2-1
length: 13
D: -
V: TRBV29-1
DNA: TGCAGCGTTGTTGTGGGGCCCCCCAATGAGCAGTTCTTC
CDR3: CSVVVGPPNEQFF

size: -
J: TRBJ1-2
length: 11
D: -
V: TRBV29-1
DNA: TGCAGCGTTCTTAGTAACTATGGCTACACCTTC
CDR3: CSVLSNYGYTF

size: few
J: TRBJ1-1
length: 13
D: TRBD1
V: TRBV15
DNA: TGTGCCACCAGCACAGGGGGCATCACTGAAGCTTTCTTT
CDR3: CATSTGGITEAFF